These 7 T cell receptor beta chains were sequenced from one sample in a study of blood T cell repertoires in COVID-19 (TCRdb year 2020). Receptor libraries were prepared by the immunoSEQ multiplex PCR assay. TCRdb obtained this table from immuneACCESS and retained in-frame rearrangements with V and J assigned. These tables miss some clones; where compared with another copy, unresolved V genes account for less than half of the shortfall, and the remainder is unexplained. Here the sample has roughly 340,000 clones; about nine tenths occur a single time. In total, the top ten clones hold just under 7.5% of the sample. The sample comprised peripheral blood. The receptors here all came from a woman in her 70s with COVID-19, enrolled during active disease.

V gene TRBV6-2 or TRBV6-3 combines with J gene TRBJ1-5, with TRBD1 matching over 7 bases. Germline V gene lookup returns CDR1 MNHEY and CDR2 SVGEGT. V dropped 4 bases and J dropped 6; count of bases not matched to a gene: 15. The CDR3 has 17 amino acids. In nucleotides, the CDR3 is TGTGCCAGCAGTTCCGCCGGGACAGTCATAGGGAGTCAGCCCCAGCATTTT. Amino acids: CASSSAGTVIGSQPQHF.

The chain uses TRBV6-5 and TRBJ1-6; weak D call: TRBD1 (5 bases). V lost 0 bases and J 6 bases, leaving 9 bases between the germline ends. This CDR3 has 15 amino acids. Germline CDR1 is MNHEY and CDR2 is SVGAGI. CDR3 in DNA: TGTGCCAGCAGTTACTCAGGGCAGGGTAATTCACCCCTCCACTTT. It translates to CASSYSGQGNSPLHF.

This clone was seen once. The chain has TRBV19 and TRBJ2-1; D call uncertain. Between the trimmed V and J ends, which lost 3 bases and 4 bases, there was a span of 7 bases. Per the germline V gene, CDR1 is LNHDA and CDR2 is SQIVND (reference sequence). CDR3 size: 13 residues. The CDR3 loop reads CASSITEYNEQFF. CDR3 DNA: TGTGCCAGTAGTATTACAGAGTACAATGAGCAGTTCTTC. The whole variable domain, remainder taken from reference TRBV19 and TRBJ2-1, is DGGITQSPKYLFRKEGQNVTLSCEQNLNHDAMYWYRQDPGQGLRLIYYSQIVNDFQKGDIAEGYSVSREKKESFPLTVTSAQKNPTAFYLCASSITEYNEQFFGPGTRLTVL.

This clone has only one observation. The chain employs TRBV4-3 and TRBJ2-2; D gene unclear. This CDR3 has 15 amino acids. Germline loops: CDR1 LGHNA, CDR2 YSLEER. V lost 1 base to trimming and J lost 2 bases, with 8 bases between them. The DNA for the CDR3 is TGCGCCAGCAGCCAAGTTCGCACTAACACCGGGGAGCTGTTTTTT. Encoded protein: CASSQVRTNTGELFF.

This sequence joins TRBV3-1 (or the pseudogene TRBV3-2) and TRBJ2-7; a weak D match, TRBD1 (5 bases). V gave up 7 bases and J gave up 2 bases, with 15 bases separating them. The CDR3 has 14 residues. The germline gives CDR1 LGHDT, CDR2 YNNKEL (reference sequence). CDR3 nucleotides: TGTGCCAGCACCCCGGACATGGCAACCTACGAGCAGTACTTC. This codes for CASTPDMATYEQYF.

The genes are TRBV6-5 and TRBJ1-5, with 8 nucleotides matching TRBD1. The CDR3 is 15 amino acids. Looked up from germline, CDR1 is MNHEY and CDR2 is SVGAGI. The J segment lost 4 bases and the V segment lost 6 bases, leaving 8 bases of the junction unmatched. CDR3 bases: TGTGCCAGCAGCGCCCACAGGGGGGTAAATCAGCCCCAGCATTTT. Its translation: CASSAHRGVNQPQHF.

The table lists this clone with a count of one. CDR3 coding DNA: TGCGCCAGCAGCTCACAACAGGGGATGAACACTGAAGCTTTCTTT. Translation gives CASSSQQGMNTEAFF. The chain has TRBV5-1 and TRBJ1-1; 7 bases line up with TRBD1. The CDR3 runs to 15 residues. Germline CDR1 reads SGHRS; CDR2 reads YFSETQ. The junction had 5 bases not matched to a gene; V was cut back by 3 bases and J by 0 bases. Based on the CDR3 plus reference TRBV5-1 and TRBJ1-1, the full variable domain is KAGVTQTPRYLIKTRGQQVTLSCSPISGHRSVSWYQQTPGQGLQFLFEYFSETQRNKGNFPGRFSGRQFSNSRSEMNVSTLELGDSALYLCASSSQQGMNTEAFFGQGTRLTVV.